The text below deals with one TCR beta chain. Antigen: not known. The source of the sample is a study of T cell repertoires in cytomegalovirus infection. Study-level points and caveats: HLA-C-restricted CMV-specific TCR beta clonotypes prevailed in the ex vivo response.

Each CDR3 protein is one row after TCRdb ran MiXCR on the reads. The sample has around 900,000 distinct CDR3 sequences, approximately 30% seen once. The sample consisted of cultured CD8+ T cells from PBMCs, taken from culture after CMV antigen stimulation. The clonotype comes from a human donor in good health (CMV status not recorded). Some clones in this sample may be carry-over from other donors' samples.

The CDR3 loop reads CASSQRSPNYGYTF. The CDR3 coding sequence is TGTGCCAGCAGCCAAAGATCCCCCAACTATGGCTACACCTTC. V is TRBV4-2 and J is TRBJ1-2, with D unresolved. The CDR3 is 14 residues long. With 2 bases removed from V and 2 bases from J, the gap between germline ends came to 9 bases. Germline CDR1 and CDR2: LGHNA and YNFKEQ.